These 10 T cell receptor beta chains were all obtained from the same sample, sequenced in a study of naive and memory T cell subsets. Both TRBC1 and TRBC2 were covered by a beta constant-region primer of two equimolar oligonucleotides. The ligated cDNA underwent four PCR rounds using SP2 and nested alpha and beta constant-region primers. In TCRdb, the UMI-ligation and nested PCR reads were re-called with MiXCR into one record per CDR3 protein. The sample records about 9,700 distinct CDR3 sequences, around 5.6% being singletons. The sequenced material came from CD4+ TEMRA cells from blood. The subset: effector memory re-expressing CD45RA, CD45RA+ CD27-. The origin of the receptors is a human donor in good health.

This clonotype was recorded only once. The genes are TRBV6-5 and TRBJ2-7, with 11 bases identical to TRBD2. The length of the CDR3 is 15 residues. Germline CDR1 and CDR2: MNHEY and SVGAGI. The ends lost 5 bases at V and 6 bases at J; junction bases unmatched: 9. This chain's CDR3 is CASSTPTSGNSEQYF. In DNA form, the CDR3 reads TGTGCCAGCAGTACCCCGACTAGCGGGAACAGCGAGCAGTACTTC.

This clonotype has at least ten counts. The chain employs TRBV18 and TRBJ1-1; unclear D gene. Germline values: CDR1 KGHSH, CDR2 LQKENI. The V gene lost 5 bases and the J gene lost 7 bases, with 14 bases spanning the gap. The CDR3 totals 13 residues. The CDR3 DNA follows: TGTGCCAGCTCAACGTTATCAAGGAATGAAGCTTTCTTT. It is translated as CASSTLSRNEAFF.

This clonotype has at least ten counts. The chain is built from TRBV12-3 or TRBV12-4 and TRBJ1-5; a weak D match, TRBD1 (5 bases). V gave up 2 bases and J gave up 7 bases, with 6 bases separating them. This CDR3 has 12 amino acids. The CDR3 DNA follows: TGTGCCAGCAGTTTACGGGGGCAGCCCCAGCATTTT. It translates to CASSLRGQPQHF.

At least ten counts were recorded for this clonotype. This rearrangement joins TRBV20-1 to TRBJ1-5; 8 positions agree with TRBD1. With 7 bases clipped from V and 0 bases from J, the junction kept 5 bases outside the gene matches. Per the germline V gene, CDR1 is DFQATT and CDR2 is SNEGSKA (reference sequence). The CDR3 is made up of 14 amino acids. CDR3 sequence (DNA): TGCAGTGTAAACAGGGGGAGTAGCAATCAGCCCCAGCATTTT. Amino acids: CSVNRGSSNQPQHF.

This clonotype was seen many times. This chain connects TRBV28 to TRBJ2-2; D is unresolved. This CDR3 is built from 14 residues. Germline V gene lookup returns CDR1 MDHEN and CDR2 SYDVKM. Trimming removed 2 bases from V and 5 bases from J, with 9 bases in between. CDR3 nucleotides: TGTGCCAGCAGTTTAGTACAGAGAACCGGGGAGCTGTTTTTT. Protein: CASSLVQRTGELFF. Supplemented by reference TRBV28 and TRBJ2-2, the full variable domain reads DVKVTQSSRYLVKRTGEKVFLECVQDMDHENMFWYRQDPGLGLRLIYFSYDVKMKEKGDIPEGYSVSREKKERFSLILESASTNQTSMYLCASSLVQRTGELFFGEGSRLTVL.

This clonotype has only a few counts. This chain joins TRBV6-6 and TRBJ2-2, with TRBD1 identical over 7 bases. V lost 11 bases, J lost 4 bases, and 10 bases stayed unmatched. The CDR3 contains 14 residues. In germline, CDR1 is MNHNY, CDR2 SVGAGI (reference sequence). The DNA of the CDR3 is TGTGCCGGACGACGGGACAGTCCCACCGGGGAGCTGTTTTTT. Encoded protein: CAGRRDSPTGELFF.

There are many counts of this clonotype. The CDR3 DNA sequence: TGTGCCAGCAGAGGGGGCCAAGAGACCCAGTACTTC. This translates into CASRGGQETQYF. The chain links TRBV12-3 or TRBV12-4 to TRBJ2-5; perhaps TRBD1 as D (6 bases). This CDR3 spans 12 amino acids. Trimming shortened V by 6 bases and J by 1 base, and 6 bases separated the two germline ends.

This clonotype was seen at least ten times. The rearrangement uses TRBV28 and TRBJ2-3; 9 positions match TRBD2. This CDR3 comprises 16 residues. Germline trimming cut 1 base from V and 3 bases from J; bases unmatched to any gene: 5. The germline V gene has CDR1 MDHEN and CDR2 SYDVKM. The CDR3 here is CASSLSGGGATDTQYF. The CDR3 coding sequence is TGTGCCAGCAGTTTATCAGGCGGGGGGGCTACAGATACGCAGTATTTT.

In DNA, the CDR3 is TGTGCCAGCAGCTTAGTCGGGGGCGCGGTTGCTAATGAAAAACTGTTTTTT. Encoded protein: CASSLVGGAVANEKLFF. V and J are TRBV7-8 and TRBJ1-4, with D maybe TRBD1 (6 bases). This CDR3 has 17 residues. Germline CDR1 is SGHVS and CDR2 is FQNEAQ. Deletions cut 1 base from V and 3 bases from J, with 15 bases between.

Comments on this clonotype: A read error may account for a junction end that differs from germline. The rearrangement links TRBV2 to TRBJ1-2; D uncertain. Per the germline V gene, CDR1 is SNHLY and CDR2 is FYNNEI. The CDR3 extends over 13 amino acids. The CDR3 sequence: CASKRGTNYGYTF. The CDR3 coding sequence is TGTGCCAGCAAGAGAGGAACTAACTATGGATACACCTTC. The full variable domain, rest sourced from reference TRBV2 and TRBJ1-2, is EPEVTQTPSHQVTQMGQEVILRCVPISNHLYFYWYRQILGQKVEFLVSFYNNEISEKSEIFDDQFSVERPDGSNFTLKIRSTKLEDSAMYFCASKRGTNYGYTFGSGTRLTVV.